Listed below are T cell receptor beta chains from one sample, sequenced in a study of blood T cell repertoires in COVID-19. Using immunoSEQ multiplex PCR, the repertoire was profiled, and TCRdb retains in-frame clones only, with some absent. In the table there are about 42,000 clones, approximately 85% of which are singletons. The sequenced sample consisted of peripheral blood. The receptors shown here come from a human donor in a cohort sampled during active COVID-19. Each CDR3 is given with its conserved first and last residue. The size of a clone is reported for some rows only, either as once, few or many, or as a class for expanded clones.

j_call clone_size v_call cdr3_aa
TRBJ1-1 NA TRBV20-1 CSARALRGAFF
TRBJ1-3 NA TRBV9 CASSDRQGSGNTIYF
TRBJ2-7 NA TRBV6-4 CASSTEAGEPQYF
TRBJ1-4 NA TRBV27 CAVRPTFGEKLFF
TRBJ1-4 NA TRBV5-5 CASSSAGVNEKLFF
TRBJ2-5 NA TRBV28 CASSPRVPRETQYF
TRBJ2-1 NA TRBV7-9 CASSLAGQPRDEQFF
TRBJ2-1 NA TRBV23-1 CASSQSTRRGEQFF
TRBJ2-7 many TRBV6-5 CASSLSGTGGYEQYF
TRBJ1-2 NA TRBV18 CASSQRQGAEGYTF
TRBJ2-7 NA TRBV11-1 CASTGTDTYEQYF
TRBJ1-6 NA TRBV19 CASSTQGAPGSYNSPLHF